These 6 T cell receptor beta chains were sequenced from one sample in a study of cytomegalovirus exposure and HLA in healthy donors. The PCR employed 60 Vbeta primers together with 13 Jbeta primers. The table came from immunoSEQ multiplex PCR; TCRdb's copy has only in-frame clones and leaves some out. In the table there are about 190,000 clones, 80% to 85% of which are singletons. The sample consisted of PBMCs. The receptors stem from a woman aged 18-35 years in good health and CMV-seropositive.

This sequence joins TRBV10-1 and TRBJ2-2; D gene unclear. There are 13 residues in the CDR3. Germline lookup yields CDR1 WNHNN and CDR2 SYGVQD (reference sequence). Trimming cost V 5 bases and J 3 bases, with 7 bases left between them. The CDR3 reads CASSLHYTGELFF. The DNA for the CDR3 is TGCGCCAGCAGTTTACATTACACCGGGGAGCTGTTTTTT.

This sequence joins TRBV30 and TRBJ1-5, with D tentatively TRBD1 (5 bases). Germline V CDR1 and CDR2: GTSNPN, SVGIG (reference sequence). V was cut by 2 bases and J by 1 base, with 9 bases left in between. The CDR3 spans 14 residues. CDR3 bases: TGTGCCTGGAGTCATGCAGGGAGCAATCAGCCCCAGCATTTT. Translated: CAWSHAGSNQPQHF.

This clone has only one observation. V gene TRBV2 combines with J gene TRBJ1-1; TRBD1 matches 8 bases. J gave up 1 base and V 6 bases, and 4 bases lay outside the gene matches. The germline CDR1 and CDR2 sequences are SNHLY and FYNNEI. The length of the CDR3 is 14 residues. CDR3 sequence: CASSQGQANTEAFF. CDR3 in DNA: TGTGCCAGCAGCCAGGGACAGGCGAACACTGAAGCTTTCTTT.

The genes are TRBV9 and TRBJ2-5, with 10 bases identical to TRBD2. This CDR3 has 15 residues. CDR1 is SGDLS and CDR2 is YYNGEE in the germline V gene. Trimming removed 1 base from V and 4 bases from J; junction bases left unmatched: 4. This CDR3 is CASSVSGGAGETQYF. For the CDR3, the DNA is TGTGCCAGCAGCGTAAGCGGGGGGGCCGGAGAGACCCAGTACTTC.

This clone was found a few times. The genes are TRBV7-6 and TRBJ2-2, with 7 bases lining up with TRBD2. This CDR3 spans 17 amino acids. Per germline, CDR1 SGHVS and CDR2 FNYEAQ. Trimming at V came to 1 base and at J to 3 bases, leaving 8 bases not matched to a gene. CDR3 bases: TGTGCCAGCAGCTTAGTCCGGGCTAGCGGATACACCGGGGAGCTGTTTTTT. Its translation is CASSLVRASGYTGELFF.

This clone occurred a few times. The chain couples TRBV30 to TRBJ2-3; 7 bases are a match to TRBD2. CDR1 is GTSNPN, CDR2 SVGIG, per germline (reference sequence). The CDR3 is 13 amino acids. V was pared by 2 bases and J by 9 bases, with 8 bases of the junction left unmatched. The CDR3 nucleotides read TGTGCCTGGAGTTTCCACCAGCGGGGAACGCAGTATTTT. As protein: CAWSFHQRGTQYF.